Shown below are 3 T cell receptor beta chains from a single sample sequenced in a study of identical twins. TCRdb re-called the 5' RACE reads through MiXCR, storing one row per CDR3 protein. The table shows fewer than 500,000 distinct CDR3 sequences, with 24% occurring only once. The data were also submitted as part of a second study, on T cells expressing NK-cell markers.

Sequenced: CD4+ T cells sorted from blood. These receptors came from a woman between 18 and 29 years old in good health.

The chain carries TRBV12-3 or TRBV12-4 and TRBJ1-2, with TRBD1 matching 7 bases. Trimming took 5 bases from V and 6 from J; bases not matched to a gene: 9. The CDR3 loop spans 14 amino acids. In nucleotides, the CDR3 is TGTGCCAGCAGTCCCACAGGGGTTGGCGATGGCTACACCTTC. Encoded protein: CASSPTGVGDGYTF.

In its sample, this clonotype was seen a few times. The J gene is TRBJ1-1, the V gene TRBV15; 10 nucleotides match TRBD1. Losses at the gene ends were 8 bases for V and 4 bases for J; bases not matched to a gene: 4. This CDR3 has 13 residues. Germline V CDR1 and CDR2: LNHNV, YYDKDF (reference sequence). CDR3 coding DNA: TGTGCCACCCTGGACAGGGGGAGCACTGAAGCTTTCTTT. Amino acids: CATLDRGSTEAFF.

This chain uses TRBV20-1 with TRBJ2-4; the match to TRBD2 covers 7 bases. The J segment lost 5 bases and the V segment lost 3 bases, leaving 7 bases of the junction unmatched. Per the germline V gene, CDR1 is DFQATT and CDR2 is SNEGSKA (reference sequence). CDR3 length: 14 amino acids. CDR3 DNA: TGCAGTGCTAGGGGTCACAGCGGGGAAAACATTCAGTACTTC. Amino acid sequence: CSARGHSGENIQYF.